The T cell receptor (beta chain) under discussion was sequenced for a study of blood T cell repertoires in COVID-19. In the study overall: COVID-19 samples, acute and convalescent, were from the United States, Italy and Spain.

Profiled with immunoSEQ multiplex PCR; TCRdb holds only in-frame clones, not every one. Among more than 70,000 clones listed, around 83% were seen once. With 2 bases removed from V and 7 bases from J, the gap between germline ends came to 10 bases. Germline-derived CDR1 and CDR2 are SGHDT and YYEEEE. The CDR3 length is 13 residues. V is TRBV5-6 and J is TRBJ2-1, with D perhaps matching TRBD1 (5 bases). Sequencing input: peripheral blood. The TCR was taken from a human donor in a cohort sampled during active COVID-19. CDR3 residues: CASSLQVGNEQFF. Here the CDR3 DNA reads TGTGCCAGCAGCTTACAGGTGGGGAATGAGCAGTTCTTC.